The 26 T cell receptor beta chains given below trace back to one sample, sequenced in a study of T cells in Graves' hyperthyroidism and ophthalmopathy. The investigators amplified TCR beta CDR3 regions from RNA transcripts. Researchers ran a first-round RT-PCR on the TCR CDR3 using the HTBI primer set. TCRdb re-derived calls from the multiplex PCR reads in MiXCR, one entry per CDR3 protein. The sample records fewer than 700,000 distinct CDR3 sequences, roughly 15% being singletons. Source material: blood. The receptors derive from a woman aged 18-35 years with Graves' ophthalmopathy.

V is TRBV20-1 and J is TRBJ1-3, with 7 bases lining up with TRBD1. V lost 6 bases to trimming and J lost 4 bases; unmatched junction nucleotides: 6. The CDR3 has 13 amino acids. Germline V gene sequence: CDR1 DFQATT, CDR2 SNEGSKA (reference sequence). The CDR3 nucleotides read TGCAGTGCCCAAGAAGGGGGCGGAAACACCATATATTTT. Residues: CSAQEGGGNTIYF.

V gene TRBV29-1 combines with J gene TRBJ1-1; tentative D call: TRBD1 (5 bases). The V end lost 3 bases, the J end lost 8 bases, and 13 bases lay between the germline ends. The germline V gene has CDR1 SQVTM and CDR2 ANQGSEA. The CDR3 sequence is 12 residues long. This chain's CDR3 is CSVEVEGTEAFF. The CDR3 DNA follows: TGCAGCGTTGAGGTTGAGGGGACGGAAGCTTTCTTT.

CDR3 residues: CASSQEGLGTGELFF. The CDR3 DNA follows: TGCGCCAGCAGCCAAGAGGGTCTGGGGACCGGGGAGCTGTTTTTT. V is TRBV4-1 and J is TRBJ2-2; D unresolved. CDR1 and CDR2 (germline): MGHRA, YSYEKL. This CDR3 contains 15 residues. Trimming cost V 0 bases and J 5 bases, with 10 bases left between them.

This clonotype has more than one count but fewer than ten. V usage is TRBV7-3 and J usage is TRBJ2-3, with a weak D call TRBD1 (6 bases). Germline values: CDR1 SGHTA, CDR2 FQGTGA. The CDR3 extends over 13 amino acids. The V gene lost 1 base and the J gene lost 5 bases, with 7 bases spanning the gap. The CDR3 reads CASSLIRGDTQYF. The CDR3, as DNA: TGTGCCAGCAGCTTAATCAGGGGAGATACGCAGTATTTT.

This clonotype was observed at least ten times. This rearrangement joins TRBV6-1 to TRBJ2-7; TRBD2 aligns across 12 bases. The V and J ends lost 4 bases and 2 bases, in that order; junction bases with no gene match: 6. The CDR3 runs to 16 residues. In germline, CDR1 is MNHNS, CDR2 SASEGT. This CDR3 is CASSAQLAGGPYEQYF. CDR3 nucleotide sequence: TGTGCCAGCAGTGCACAACTAGCGGGAGGTCCCTACGAGCAGTACTTC.

Many counts were recorded for this clonotype. The rearrangement uses TRBV28 and TRBJ2-5, with TRBD2 matching over 13 bases. The CDR3 runs 16 residues. V shed 3 bases, J shed 5 bases, and the junction held 6 bases outside the gene matches. Germline assignment: CDR1 MDHEN and CDR2 SYDVKM. The CDR3 protein is CASSFTSGRARETQYF. The CDR3, as DNA: TGTGCCAGCAGTTTCACTAGCGGGAGGGCCCGTGAGACCCAGTACTTC.

CDR3 region: CASSSSRVTYEQYF. CDR3 bases: TGTGCCAGCAGTTCCTCTAGGGTCACCTACGAGCAGTACTTC. V and J are TRBV12-3 or TRBV12-4 and TRBJ2-7; D call uncertain. Trimming removed 4 bases from V and 2 bases from J, with 12 bases in between. The CDR3 spans 14 residues.

This clonotype was recorded once. The chain combines TRBV19 with TRBJ2-2, with D tentatively TRBD1 (5 bases). Germline CDR1 LNHDA, CDR2 SQIVND (reference sequence). V gave up 3 bases and J gave up 5 bases, with 10 bases separating them. The CDR3 loop spans 14 amino acids. The CDR3 is CASSIDSSTGELFF. CDR3 in DNA: TGTGCCAGTAGTATCGACAGTTCTACCGGGGAGCTGTTTTTT.

This clonotype has at least ten counts. The chain is built from TRBV3-1 and TRBJ2-2, with 7 bases fitting TRBD1. Germline CDR1 LGHDT, CDR2 YNNKEL (reference sequence). The trim removed 0 bases at V and 4 bases at J, leaving 5 bases unmatched. CDR3 length: 16 amino acids. The CDR3 here is CASSQEGTDGTGELFF. CDR3 nucleotides: TGTGCCAGCAGCCAAGAGGGGACAGACGGCACCGGGGAGCTGTTTTTT. The full variable domain, with the rest looked up from reference TRBV3-1 and TRBJ2-2, is DTAVSQTPKYLVTQMGNDKSIKCEQNLGHDTMYWYKQDSKKFLKIMFSYNNKELIINETVPNRFSPKSPDKAHLNLHINSLELGDSAVYFCASSQEGTDGTGELFFGEGSRLTVL.

CDR3: CASSPGQGSQPQHF. CDR3 bases: TGTGCCAGCAGTCCGGGACAGGGTAGTCAGCCCCAGCATTTT. V and J are TRBV27 and TRBJ1-5, with 9 bases that match TRBD1. CDR3 size: 14 residues. Germline V gene lookup returns CDR1 MNHEY and CDR2 SMNVEV (reference sequence). V was pared by 5 bases and J by 6 bases, with 5 bases of the junction left unmatched.

This clonotype occurred many times. The V call is TRBV5-1, the J call TRBJ2-7; 9 bases fit TRBD1. The germline V gene encodes CDR1 SGHRS and CDR2 YFSETQ. V was clipped by 4 bases and J by 6 bases; unmatched bases: 8. The CDR3 spans 14 residues. The CDR3 loop reads CASSPQQGAGEQYF. The CDR3 bases are TGCGCCAGCAGCCCCCAACAGGGGGCCGGCGAGCAGTACTTC. Full variable domain (outside the CDR3, taken from reference TRBV5-1 and TRBJ2-7): KAGVTQTPRYLIKTRGQQVTLSCSPISGHRSVSWYQQTPGQGLQFLFEYFSETQRNKGNFPGRFSGRQFSNSRSEMNVSTLELGDSALYLCASSPQQGAGEQYFGPGTRLTVT.

This clonotype was seen a few times. The chain recombines TRBV30 with TRBJ2-1, with 7 bases matching TRBD2. Germline V gene sequence: CDR1 GTSNPN, CDR2 SVGIG (reference sequence). The CDR3 length is 14 residues. The V segment lost 5 bases and the J segment 0 bases; nucleotides outside the gene matches: 4. Here the CDR3 DNA reads TGTGCCTGGGGGAGGGGTAGCTCCTACAATGAGCAGTTCTTC. Encoded protein: CAWGRGSSYNEQFF.

The CDR3 loop is CASSVEKRGTEAFF. In DNA, the CDR3 is TGTGCCAGCAGCGTAGAAAAGCGAGGGACTGAAGCTTTCTTT. V and J are TRBV9 and TRBJ1-1, with D unresolved. The ends were cut back, 0 bases at V and 5 bases at J, with 11 bases in the middle. The CDR3 totals 14 residues. Germline V lookup: CDR1 SGDLS, CDR2 YYNGEE.

In its sample, this clonotype was seen a few times. The chain recombines TRBV29-1 with TRBJ1-2; no definite D call. V was cut by 1 base and J by 7 bases, with 10 bases left in between. This CDR3 has 12 amino acids. Germline values: CDR1 SQVTM, CDR2 ANQGSEA. This CDR3 reads CSVEGDAVGYTF. As DNA, the CDR3 is TGCAGCGTTGAAGGGGATGCGGTTGGCTACACCTTC.

This clonotype came up a few times. This chain links TRBV6-1 with TRBJ2-1, with TRBD2 matching 12 bases. Germline assignment: CDR1 MNHNS and CDR2 SASEGT. The CDR3 totals 16 residues. The ends lost 4 bases at V and 4 bases at J; junction bases unmatched: 5. CDR3 residues: CASSGGGLAGYNEQFF. CDR3 in DNA: TGTGCCAGCAGTGGGGGGGGACTAGCGGGTTACAATGAGCAGTTCTTC.

The chain employs TRBV7-9 and TRBJ1-1; D is unclear. V was trimmed by 3 bases and J by 0 bases, leaving 11 bases between them. This CDR3 spans 15 amino acids. Germline assignment: CDR1 SEHNR and CDR2 FQNEAQ (reference sequence). The CDR3 DNA reads TGTGCCAGCAGCTTTGGTCCGGGAATGAACACTGAAGCTTTCTTT. Protein product: CASSFGPGMNTEAFF.

The gene calls are TRBV28 and TRBJ2-4; 9 bases fit TRBD1. From germline, CDR1 is MDHEN and CDR2 SYDVKM. The CDR3 is 17 amino acids. The J segment lost 1 base and the V segment lost 5 bases, leaving 9 bases of the junction unmatched. DNA of the CDR3: TGTGCCAGCAGTGGGGCGGCCGGGACAGGGGCCAAAAACATTCAGTACTTC. It yields the protein CASSGAAGTGAKNIQYF.

This rearrangement joins TRBV4-1 to TRBJ1-4; possibly TRBD1 for D (5 bases). CDR3 length equals 15 residues. Germline V gene sequence: CDR1 MGHRA, CDR2 YSYEKL. V lost 2 bases and J lost 6, with 13 bases in between. The CDR3: CASSQSGTGDEKLFF. The CDR3 DNA reads TGCGCCAGCAGCCAATCCGGGACGGGGGATGAAAAACTGTTTTTT.

In regard to this clonotype: At one of its ends the junction is not consistent with the germline gene, which may arise from a read error. The chain has TRBV6-1 and TRBJ1-6, with a weak D call TRBD1 (6 bases). Germline CDR1 reads MNHNS; CDR2 reads SASEGT. This CDR3 has 17 amino acids. The CDR3 region has the DNA TGTGCCATCAGTGATGGACAGACCAGCTCCTATAATTCACCCCTCCACTTT. This gives the protein CAISDGQTSSYNSPLHF.

The chain employs TRBV5-1 and TRBJ1-6; 9 nucleotides align to TRBD1. CDR1 and CDR2 from the germline V gene are SGHRS and YFSETQ. V lost 3 bases and J lost 9; bases outside the gene matches: 7. This CDR3 is built from 15 residues. The CDR3 DNA is TGCGCCAGCAGCTCCCGGGACAGGGATGGTTCACCCCTCCACTTT. This codes for CASSSRDRDGSPLHF. Together with reference TRBV5-1 and TRBJ1-6, the CDR3 gives the full variable domain: KAGVTQTPRYLIKTRGQQVTLSCSPISGHRSVSWYQQTPGQGLQFLFEYFSETQRNKGNFPGRFSGRQFSNSRSEMNVSTLELGDSALYLCASSSRDRDGSPLHFGNGTRLTVT.

This clonotype was counted between two and nine times. The chain is built from TRBV5-1 and TRBJ1-1; TRBD1 agrees at 10 bases. The V gene end was trimmed by 4 bases and the J gene end by 4 bases; junction bases not matched to a gene: 10. The CDR3 sequence is 16 residues long. The germline V gene has CDR1 SGHRS and CDR2 YFSETQ. For the CDR3, the DNA is TGCGCCAGCAGCCTGACCGGGACAGGGGTGGGCACTGAAGCTTTCTTT. Translated, it gives CASSLTGTGVGTEAFF. The full variable domain, its missing parts supplied by reference TRBV5-1 and TRBJ1-1, is KAGVTQTPRYLIKTRGQQVTLSCSPISGHRSVSWYQQTPGQGLQFLFEYFSETQRNKGNFPGRFSGRQFSNSRSEMNVSTLELGDSALYLCASSLTGTGVGTEAFFGQGTRLTVV.

This chain uses TRBV19 with TRBJ1-2, with D possibly being TRBD1 (5 bases). Between the trimmed V and J ends, which lost 7 bases and 4 bases, there was a span of 16 bases. The CDR3 extends over 14 amino acids. The germline V gene has CDR1 LNHDA and CDR2 SQIVND (reference sequence). The DNA for the CDR3 is TGTGCCAGTATTTTGCTAGGGGCCTTCTATGGCTACACCTTC. Encoded protein: CASILLGAFYGYTF.

The J gene is TRBJ1-2, the V gene TRBV6-5; maybe TRBD1 (5 bases). Germline CDR1 MNHEY, CDR2 SVGAGI. V was clipped by 0 bases and J by 2 bases, with 13 bases between them. CDR3 length equals 16 residues. CDR3 amino acids: CASSYSLSGGNYGYTF. The CDR3 nucleotides read TGTGCCAGCAGTTACTCCCTAAGCGGGGGAAACTATGGCTACACCTTC.

The J gene is TRBJ1-2, the V gene TRBV29-1; a possible D gene is TRBD1 (6 bases). Germline lookup yields CDR1 SQVTM and CDR2 ANQGSEA. V was cut by 2 bases and J by 6 bases, with 19 bases left in between. CDR3 length equals 15 residues. The CDR3 nucleotides are TGCAGCGTTGAATCTTCCGGGCAGGGGTCAGATGGCTACACCTTC. Protein: CSVESSGQGSDGYTF.

This clonotype was counted a few times. The chain carries TRBV2 and TRBJ1-4; 10 positions agree with TRBD1. J lost 5 bases, V lost 1 base, and 10 bases had no gene match. Germline V lookup: CDR1 SNHLY, CDR2 FYNNEI. This CDR3 contains 18 residues. The chain's CDR3 is CASSEDPGTGVTNEKLFF. As DNA, the CDR3 is TGTGCCAGCAGTGAAGATCCCGGGACAGGGGTAACCAATGAAAAACTGTTTTTT.

This clonotype was found a few times. This chain joins TRBV29-1 and TRBJ2-7; 9 positions agree with TRBD1. Looked up from germline, CDR1 is SQVTM and CDR2 is ANQGSEA. The CDR3 loop spans 13 amino acids. The V segment lost 5 bases and the J segment 4 bases; nucleotides outside the gene matches: 6. CDR3 DNA: TGCAGCGTTCCAGGGACAGGGAGTTACGAGCAGTACTTC. It codes for CSVPGTGSYEQYF.